This TCR beta chain was found in a study of cytomegalovirus exposure and HLA in healthy donors (dated by TCRdb to about 2017). For context, the study as a whole: An earlier analysis of approximately 640 of the donors reported approximately 300 Gb of sequence data and 100 million to 140 million unique TCR beta sequences from around 200 million T cells. To predict cytomegalovirus infection status, the study brought together high-throughput TCR immunosequencing, statistical association of individual TCRs with disease status, and machine learning. The number of donors typed differed by locus, with roughly 629-640 for A, B, C, DRB1 and DQB1, around 560 for DQA1, 606 for DPA1, and over 400 for DPB1. Among some 400 genotyped donors of the cohort, an average of about 220,000 unique TCR beta nucleotide sequences was sequenced per donor, of which about 19% were non-productive. Among the approximately 400 genotyped donors, more than 70% belonged to the genetic ancestry cluster associated with self-reported Caucasian donors. Because of strong linkage in the cohort, 4 to 6 DR-DQ haplotypes were treated as single units for association and clustering. In a later genetic analysis, genome-wide SNP genotypes for about 65% of the roughly 670 donors were used, and that subset was treated as a discovery cohort. Alongside the repertoire data, information on donor age, sex, ethnicity and CMV serostatus was compiled. An early release covering 500 to 750 HLA-typed donors comprised 300 to 350 gigabases of sequencing data and tens of millions of unique TCR sequences. Every repertoire in the discovery cohort had been generated on one and the same sequencing platform. The aim of the study was to test whether cataloging public T cell receptors could identify signatures of past pathogen exposure. A later analysis re-analyzed previously published TCR beta repertoires from roughly 630 donors and added high-resolution HLA genotyping to study TCR occurrence patterns. In an earlier analysis of 550 to 700 of the donors, high-throughput TCR beta sequencing was used to judge whether each TCR beta V gene segment behaved as functional or pseudogenic. HLA typing included class I and class II loci at four-digit resolution. Rather than using new phenotypic data, the later analysis identified candidate immune exposures from TCR beta sequences and from how often those sequences occurred across donors. Along with the 666-subject first cohort, a separate validation cohort of around 110 different subjects was used. Using immunosequencing, the study profiled T cell repertoires from around 670 subjects and related those repertoires to cytomegalovirus serostatus. The paper's findings and limits, for the study overall: The cohort was sequenced for TCR beta chains only, and without alpha or paired-chain data the features that could be detected were limited. In a later genetic analysis, a missense DCLRE1C variant was associated with V-gene and J-gene trimming of TCR beta chains, and the association was replicated in an independent cohort. In vitro tests confirmed that a few of the cytomegalovirus-associated TCR beta chains recognize cytomegalovirus antigens. CMV serostatus was the only immune exposure information available for the cohort. According to a later analysis, most CMV-associated TCR beta chains appeared to be HLA-restricted, and the HLA associations seemed to be driven largely by CMV exposure. A later genetic analysis reported fewer N-insertions in productive TCRs among donors in an Asian-associated ancestry cluster than the roughly 620-donor mean. Presence/absence analyses assumed roughly uniform sequencing depth across donors, an assumption that may not hold. In a later analysis, over 15,000 TCR beta sequences were associated with specific HLA alleles at a false discovery rate of 0.05. Broadly in line with IMGT annotations, most TCR beta V segments showed up in productive rearrangements about 87% or about 30% of the time in an earlier analysis of around 550 of the donors. A total of 150 to 200 TCR beta chains were listed by the study as associated with cytomegalovirus. A later analysis found that TCR association rates varied across HLA loci, with DRB1 alleles showing the most associated TCRs and HLA-C alleles the fewest. Cytomegalovirus status was reported to be diagnosed by the classifier with high specificity and sensitivity in both the original and validation cohorts. A group of highly shared sequence variants was considered likely to be a technical artifact of the sequencing pipeline. In a later analysis, several top co-occurrence clusters were reported to appear linked to parvovirus B19, influenza, CMV and Epstein-Barr virus. Across donors, most TCR sequences were observed very rarely, whereas some public TCRs were present in many individuals. When HLA alleles, especially DR and DQ, strongly co-occurred, attributing TCR associations to individual alleles was difficult. Because counts were too low, under 20 rarely observed V segments, including chromosome 9 orphons, were left out of the earlier analysis of about 500 of the donors. The authors suggested that the approach could potentially be extended to other disease states and immunological phenotypes. A further reported finding was that TCR beta sequences accurately predicted the HLA-A and HLA-B alleles for most subjects in the first cohort. HLA typing was unavailable for some donors at each locus, so association tests used only the typed subset. Linkage disequilibrium might explain the correlated functional status among segregating V segments, but an unknown experimental factor could not be ruled out. Compared with equally common non-associated chains, HLA-associated TCR beta chains in a later analysis were more clonally expanded and had lower generation probabilities. Some IMGT-functional V segments, including TRBV6-2 and TRBV6-3, could not be distinguished by the 87-base-pair reads and were therefore excluded.

The CDR3 runs 15 amino acids, cysteine and phenylalanine included. Of all the DNA, just the CDR3 is kept, 45 bases in frame from base 1. From the germline V gene, CDR1 is MDHEN and CDR2 is SYDVKM. V is pruned by 3 bases and J by 8 bases, leaving 8 bases of the junction without a gene match. The cohort consisted of 670 or so healthy bone marrow donors. Cohort members were all nominally healthy when sampled, although unrecorded immune exposures were likely present. The donor was CMV seronegative and belonged to the group of over 350 seronegative cohort members. A peripheral blood sample was provided by each donor, and peripheral blood mononuclear cells were used for TCR beta sequencing. Genomic DNA was extracted from the blood cell samples with the Qiagen DNeasy Blood Extraction Kit. To note about this clone: Its antigen is currently not known. Per-base quality was not reported, and no clone a single base away is much larger than it.

Preparation of the library involved the immunoSEQ multiplex PCR assay. A mixture of 60 forward primers for TCR Vbeta segments and 13 reverse primers for TCR Jbeta segments was used in the multiplex PCR. A multiplex PCR assay on genomic DNA amplified the CDR3 region of rearranged TCR beta genes. The amplified TCR beta libraries were sequenced on the Illumina HiSeq System as 87-base-pair reads. The authors' pipeline ran thus. In a later analysis, some 80 million unique TCR beta chains were counted across the roughly 670 repertoires, and roughly 11 million of these chains were shared by at least two donors. A nearest-neighbor algorithm error-corrected the raw reads and collapsed the reads into unique sequences, merging closely related sequences to remove PCR and sequencing errors. V, D and J gene segments were assigned by aligning CDR3 sequences to IMGT reference sequences. For a sequence to be retained, at least a six-nucleotide match to both a V gene segment and a J gene segment was required. Rearrangements were classified as productive when the CDR3 lacked stop codons and remained in frame with V and J, and all other rearrangements were classified as non-productive. CDR3 was defined by IMGT convention, running from the second conserved V-encoded cysteine to the conserved J-encoded phenylalanine. The earlier analysis of 587 of the donors excluded sequences that lacked an unambiguous match to a single V gene segment. An earlier analysis of several hundred of the donors classified V segments as functional when productive rearrangements were above 56.7% and as segregating when the standard deviation between donors was above 5%. A statistical classification framework was built for diagnosing cytomegalovirus status from the catalog of TCR beta chain sequences. V and J gene assignment, in a later analysis, came from comparing TCR nucleotide sequences with IMGT/GENE-DB human TR gene sequences. Using the TCRdist pipeline, a later analysis assigned CDR3 sequences along with most-parsimonious VDJ recombination scenarios. In a later analysis, every TCR beta chain was defined by the combination of its CDR3 amino acid sequence and its V-gene family, and reads without a unique V-gene family were dropped. A later analysis removed 500 to 650 highly shared, low-generation-probability nucleotide sequences to deal with suspected cross-contamination and a sequencing artifact. In a later analysis, a clonal expansion index was calculated for each public chain from normalized within-repertoire ranks of inferred template counts. In a later analysis, generation probabilities were computed with a VDJ recombination model fitted to out-of-frame rearrangements, and the resulting probabilities were checked against IGoR. A later analysis scored TCR-TCR, TCR-HLA and TCR-CMV co-occurrence with hypergeometric tests, applying a repertoire-size bias correction to TCR pairs. False discovery rates were estimated in a later analysis by permuting HLA or CMV assignments 20 times. In a later analysis, co-occurring TCRs were grouped using DBSCAN, with TCRdist sequence similarity added in when clustering inside HLA-allele-positive subsets. For co-occurrence clustering, repertoires with fewer than 30,000 or more than 120,000 public chains were excluded, along with five or six repertoires with anomalous nucleotide sharing. TCRdb took over this immuneACCESS table, retaining in-frame rearrangements with V and J assigned. Such tables are incomplete; in checked studies, under half of the missing clones stem from an unresolved V gene, and the remainder is unexplained. That table furnishes V, J and clone size, whereas the DNA furnished D and trimming. The table for this sample lists about 130,000 clones; approximately 71% of them were counted only once. Approximately 2% of the sample belongs to the ten largest clones.

This TCR derives from a man aged 25-45 years in good health and CMV-seronegative. The source material was PBMCs. The sequence links TRBV28 to TRBJ2-1, and 9 junction bases match TRBD2. The DNA sequence is as follows: TGTGCCAGCAGTTTTCCTCTAGCGGGAAATCATGAGCAGTTCTTC. Its coded protein is CASSFPLAGNHEQFF.